This T cell receptor beta chain was retrieved from a study of blood T cell repertoires in COVID-19. About the study: The samples span acute and convalescent COVID-19 from the United States, Italy and Spain.

The CDR3 is 16 amino acids. The junction had 9 bases not matched to a gene; V was cut back by 5 bases and J by 0 bases. In germline, CDR1 is SGHVS, CDR2 FQNEAQ. Sequencing was performed with immunoSEQ multiplex PCR; in TCRdb, only in-frame clones are kept and a portion is missing. This table has approximately 260,000 clones, 75% to 85% appearing once. Input material: peripheral blood. This clonotype originated in an older woman with active or convalescent COVID-19. The chain employs TRBV7-8 and TRBJ2-7, with 8 bases aligning to TRBD2. The CDR3 spells CASSPWTSRSSYEQYF. Here the CDR3 DNA reads TGTGCCAGCAGCCCGTGGACTAGCCGTAGCTCCTACGAGCAGTACTTC.